This T cell receptor (beta chain) derives from a study of T cell repertoires in cytomegalovirus infection. TCRdb analysed the reads with MiXCR anew, one entry per CDR3 protein. The repertoire includes approximately 470,000 distinct CDR3 sequences, about 42% of them detected once, and 40% to 50% sits in the top ten. This clonotype was found a few times. What it binds is unknown. J gave up 7 bases and V 3 bases, and 18 bases lay outside the gene matches. The CDR3 sequence is 19 residues long. CDR1 is SGHVS and CDR2 is FQNEAQ in the germline V gene. The V call is TRBV7-8, the J call TRBJ2-5; TRBD2 aligns across 12 bases. The receptor comes from a human donor in good health (CMV status not recorded). Some clones in this sample may be carry-over from other donors' samples. This material consisted of cultured PBMCs, taken from culture after CMV antigen stimulation. This CDR3 reads CASSFSQASGRGPTGTQYF. The CDR3 nucleotides read TGTGCCAGCAGCTTTAGTCAGGCTAGCGGGAGGGGACCTACGGGGACCCAGTACTTC.